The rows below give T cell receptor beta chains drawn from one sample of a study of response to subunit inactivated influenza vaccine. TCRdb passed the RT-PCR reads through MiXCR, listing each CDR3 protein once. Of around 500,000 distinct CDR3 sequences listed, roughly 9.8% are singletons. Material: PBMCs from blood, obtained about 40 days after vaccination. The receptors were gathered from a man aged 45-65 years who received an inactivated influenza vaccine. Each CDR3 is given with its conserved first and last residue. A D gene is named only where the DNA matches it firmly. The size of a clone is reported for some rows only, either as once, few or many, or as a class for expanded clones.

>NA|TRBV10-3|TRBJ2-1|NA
CAISPGVNEQFF
TGTGCCATCAGCCCAGGGGTCAATGAGCAGTTCTTC
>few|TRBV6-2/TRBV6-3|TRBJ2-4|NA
CASSSRVSWETKNIQYF
TGTGCCAGCAGTTCCAGGGTTAGCTGGGAAACCAAAAACATTCAGTACTTC
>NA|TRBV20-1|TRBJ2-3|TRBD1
CSATGGRGSTDTQYF
TGCAGTGCTACAGGGGGCAGGGGGTCGACAGATACGCAGTATTTT
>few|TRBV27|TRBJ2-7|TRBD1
CASSPLGQGTGEQYF
TGTGCCAGCAGTCCCTTAGGACAGGGGACGGGCGAGCAGTACTTC
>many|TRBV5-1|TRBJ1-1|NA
CASSRGGSMNTEAFF
TGCGCCAGCAGCAGGGGGGGTTCGATGAACACTGAAGCTTTCTTT
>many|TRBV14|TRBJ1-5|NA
CASSQGVSDQPQHF
TGTGCCAGCAGCCAAGGCGTAAGCGACCAGCCCCAGCATTTT
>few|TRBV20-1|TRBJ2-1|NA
CSASTGLFSYNEQFF
TGCAGTGCTAGCACCGGACTATTCTCCTACAATGAGCAGTTCTTC
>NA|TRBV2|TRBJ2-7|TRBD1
CASSGGQASIYEQYF
TGTGCCAGCAGTGGGGGACAGGCCAGCATCTACGAGCAGTACTTC
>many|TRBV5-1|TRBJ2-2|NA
CASSPFGSGLDSNTGELFF
TGCGCCAGCAGCCCTTTTGGTTCCGGACTGGACTCTAACACCGGGGAGCTGTTTTTT
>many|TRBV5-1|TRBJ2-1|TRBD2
CASSLKFELADNNEQFF
TGCGCCAGCAGCTTGAAATTTGAACTAGCGGATAACAATGAGCAGTTCTTC
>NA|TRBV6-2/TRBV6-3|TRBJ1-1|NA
CASSYSWGRVEAFF
TGTGCCAGCAGTTACTCGTGGGGCAGGGTTGAAGCTTTCTTT
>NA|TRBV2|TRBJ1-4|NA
CASSPGLNPGGKLFF
TGTGCCAGCAGTCCGGGCCTCAACCCCGGGGGAAAACTGTTTTTT
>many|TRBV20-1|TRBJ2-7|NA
CSARTSTGYWDEQYF
TGCAGTGCTAGAACAAGTACAGGGTACTGGGACGAGCAGTACTTC
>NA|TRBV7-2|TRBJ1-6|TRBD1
CASSTSDRGRYNSPLHF
TGTGCCAGCAGCACTTCTGACAGGGGCCGTTATAATTCACCCCTCCACTTT
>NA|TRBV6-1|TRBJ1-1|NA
CASTYGSEAFF
TGTGCCAGCACCTACGGGTCTGAAGCTTTCTTT
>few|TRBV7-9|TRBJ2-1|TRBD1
CASSSTGTANYNEQFF
TGTGCCAGCAGTTCTACCGGGACAGCAAATTACAATGAGCAGTTCTTC
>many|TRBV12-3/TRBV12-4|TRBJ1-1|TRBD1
CASSFDRATEAFF
TGTGCCAGCAGCTTCGACAGGGCCACTGAAGCTTTCTTT
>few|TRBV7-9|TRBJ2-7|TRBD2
CASSPRTSGTYEQYF
TGTGCCAGCAGCCCCCGGACTAGCGGGACCTACGAGCAGTACTTC
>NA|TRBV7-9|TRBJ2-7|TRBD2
CASSPPSGLAGGSSYEQYF
TGTGCCAGCAGCCCTCCAAGTGGACTAGCGGGAGGGAGCTCCTACGAGCAGTACTTC
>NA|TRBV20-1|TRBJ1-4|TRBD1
CSLYRGEKLFF
TGCAGCCTCTACAGGGGGGAAAAACTGTTTTTT
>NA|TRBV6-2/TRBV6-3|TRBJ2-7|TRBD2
CASSYAGGPGEQYF
TGTGCCAGCAGTTACGCGGGAGGGCCTGGCGAGCAGTACTTC
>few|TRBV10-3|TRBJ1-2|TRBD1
CAISEPGQGDGYTF
TGTGCCATCAGTGAGCCCGGACAGGGGGATGGCTACACCTTC
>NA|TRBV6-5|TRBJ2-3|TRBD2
CASSYLMASGRAGADTQYF
TGTGCCAGCAGTTACTTAATGGCTAGCGGGAGGGCCGGCGCAGATACGCAGTATTTT
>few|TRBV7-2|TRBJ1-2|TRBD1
CASSSGTGIDYGYTF
TGTGCCAGCAGCTCCGGGACAGGGATAGACTATGGCTACACCTTC
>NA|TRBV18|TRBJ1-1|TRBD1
CASSRSDRGTEAFF
TGTGCCAGCTCACGTTCGGACAGGGGCACTGAAGCTTTCTTT
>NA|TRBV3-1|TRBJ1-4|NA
CASSQNEKLFF
TGTGCCAGCAGCCAAAATGAAAAACTGTTTTTT
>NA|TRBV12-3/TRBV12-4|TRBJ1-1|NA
CASGQIQGANTEAFF
TGTGCCAGCGGACAAATACAGGGTGCGAACACTGAAGCTTTCTTT
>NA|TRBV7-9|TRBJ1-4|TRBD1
CASSIQGVGGEKLFF
TGTGCCAGCAGCATTCAGGGGGTCGGTGGTGAAAAACTGTTTTTT
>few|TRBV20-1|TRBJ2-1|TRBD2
CSAEPGGAQNEQFF
TGCAGTGCTGAACCGGGGGGGGCCCAAAATGAGCAGTTCTTC
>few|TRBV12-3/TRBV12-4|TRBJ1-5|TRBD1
CASRRDSHSNQPQHF
TGTGCCAGCAGGCGGGACAGCCATAGCAATCAGCCCCAGCATTTT
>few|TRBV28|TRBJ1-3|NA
CAGSSGNTIYF
TGTGCCGGATCCTCTGGAAACACCATATATTTT
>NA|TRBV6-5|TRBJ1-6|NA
CASSYSGDNSPLHF
TGTGCCAGCAGTTACTCAGGGGACAATTCACCCCTCCACTTT
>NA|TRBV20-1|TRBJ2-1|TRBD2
CSARARLAGGNYNEQFF
TGCAGTGCTAGAGCCCGACTAGCGGGAGGGAACTACAATGAGCAGTTCTTC
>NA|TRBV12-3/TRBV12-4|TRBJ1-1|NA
CASRELKNTEAFF
TGTGCCAGCAGGGAACTCAAGAACACTGAAGCTTTCTTT
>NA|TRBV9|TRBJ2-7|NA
CASSGGTAKGGEQYF
TGTGCCAGCAGCGGAGGGACAGCGAAGGGGGGCGAGCAGTACTTC
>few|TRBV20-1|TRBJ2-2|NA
CSATDRYTGELFF
TGCAGTGCAACCGACAGATACACCGGGGAGCTGTTTTTT
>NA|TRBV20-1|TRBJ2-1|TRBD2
CSARDWTSAGNEQFF
TGCAGTGCTAGAGATTGGACTAGCGCGGGGAATGAGCAGTTCTTC
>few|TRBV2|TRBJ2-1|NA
CASLRTGSSYNEQFF
TGTGCCAGCCTCCGTACAGGGAGCTCCTACAATGAGCAGTTCTTC
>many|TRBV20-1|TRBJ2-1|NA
CSAGDLRF
TGCAGTGCTGGGGACTTGCGCTTC
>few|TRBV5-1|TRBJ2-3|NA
CASSLGQQGDTQYF
TGCGCCAGCAGCTTGGGACAGCAAGGGGATACGCAGTATTTT
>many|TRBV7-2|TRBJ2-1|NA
CASSLRTGNYNEQFF
TGTGCCAGCAGCTTACGAACAGGCAACTACAATGAGCAGTTCTTC
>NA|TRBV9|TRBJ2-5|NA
CASSVRGSQQETQYF
TGTGCCAGCAGCGTGAGGGGCAGTCAACAAGAGACCCAGTACTTC
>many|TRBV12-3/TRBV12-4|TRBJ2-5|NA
CASSGETQYF
TGTGCCAGCAGTGGGGAGACCCAGTACTTC
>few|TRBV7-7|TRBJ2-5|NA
CASSGVGVQETQYF
TGTGCCAGCAGCGGCGTCGGGGTTCAAGAGACCCAGTACTTC
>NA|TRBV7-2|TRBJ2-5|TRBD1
CASSLVGRQGKETQYF
TGTGCCAGCAGCTTAGTTGGGCGACAGGGAAAAGAGACCCAGTACTTC
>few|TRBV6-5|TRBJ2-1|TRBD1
CASSYSWTGMYNEQFF
TGTGCCAGCAGTTACTCTTGGACAGGGATGTACAATGAGCAGTTCTTC
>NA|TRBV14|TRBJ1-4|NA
CASSFTDATNEKLFF
TGTGCCAGCAGTTTCACGGACGCAACTAATGAAAAACTGTTTTTT
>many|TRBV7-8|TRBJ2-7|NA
CASSPVAQLSSYEQYF
TGTGCCAGCAGCCCGGTGGCACAGTTGAGCTCCTACGAGCAGTACTTC
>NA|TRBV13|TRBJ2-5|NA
CASSSFATGSETQYF
TGTGCCAGCAGCTCATTCGCGACAGGATCGGAGACCCAGTACTTC
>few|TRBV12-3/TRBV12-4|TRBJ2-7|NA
CASSLGLSGQQYF
TGTGCCAGCAGTTTAGGCTTGAGTGGCCAGCAGTACTTC
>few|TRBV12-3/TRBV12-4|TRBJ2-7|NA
CASRKQNTYEQYF
TGTGCCAGCAGAAAACAGAATACCTACGAGCAGTACTTC
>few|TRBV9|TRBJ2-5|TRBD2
CASSVGGGQETQYF
TGTGCCAGCAGCGTAGGGGGGGGACAAGAGACCCAGTACTTC
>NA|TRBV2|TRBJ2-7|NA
CASSENRGRPYEQYF
TGTGCCAGCAGTGAAAACAGAGGGAGGCCCTACGAGCAGTACTTC
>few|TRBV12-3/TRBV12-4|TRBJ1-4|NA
CASSQGMANEKLFF
TGTGCCAGCAGTCAGGGAATGGCTAATGAAAAACTGTTTTTT
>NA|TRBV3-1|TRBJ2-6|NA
CASSQTGVGANVLTF
TGTGCCAGCAGCCAGACCGGGGTGGGGGCCAACGTCCTGACTTTC
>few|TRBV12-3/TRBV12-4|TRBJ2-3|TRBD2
CASSLGGIDTDTQYF
TGTGCCAGCAGTTTGGGAGGGATCGACACAGATACGCAGTATTTT
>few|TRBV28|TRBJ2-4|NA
CASSLWAESKNIQYF
TGTGCCAGCAGTTTATGGGCAGAGTCCAAAAACATTCAGTACTTC